These T cell receptor beta chains were read from a single sample in a study of T cell responses to AZD1222 COVID-19 vaccine. Generated by immunoSEQ multiplex PCR, the TCRdb table keeps only in-frame clones and is missing some. The sample has fewer than 130,000 clones, roughly 92% seen once; the top ten hold about 2.5%. This specimen was peripheral blood, taken 28 days after the second AZD1222 dose. These receptors were obtained from an adult who received the AZD1222 COVID-19 vaccine. Each CDR3 is given with its conserved first and last residue. D genes are given only for firm matches. Size is omitted from some rows. Given values are once, few, many or a class for expanded clones.

TRBV19	TRBJ1-1	.	TRBD1	CASSIGQGGLNTEAFF	TGTGCCAGTAGTATTGGCCAGGGGGGCTTGAACACTGAAGCTTTCTTT
TRBV9	TRBJ2-3	.	.	CASSVVGAADTQYF	TGTGCCAGCAGCGTAGTGGGGGCGGCAGATACGCAGTATTTT
TRBV7-8	TRBJ1-5	.	.	CASSLGRSNQPQHF	TGTGCCAGCAGCTTAGGAAGGAGCAATCAGCCCCAGCATTTT
TRBV5-6	TRBJ1-2	.	TRBD1	CASSLPRGLQYGYTF	TGTGCCAGCAGCTTGCCCAGGGGGCTCCAGTATGGCTACACCTTC
TRBV14	TRBJ2-7	.	.	CASSQALASYEQYF	TGTGCCAGCAGCCAAGCTCTAGCATCGTACGAGCAGTACTTC
TRBV2	TRBJ2-2	.	TRBD1	CASRLPGQGTNTGELFF	TGTGCCAGCAGGCTCCCGGGACAGGGGACGAACACCGGGGAGCTGTTTTTT
TRBV20-1	TRBJ2-1	.	.	CSASGGTSVSYNEQFF	TGCAGTGCTAGTGGGGGGACATCCGTCTCCTACAATGAGCAGTTCTTC
TRBV28	TRBJ1-1	.	.	CASSLLDGGGTEAFF	TGTGCCAGCAGTTTATTGGACGGGGGGGGCACTGAAGCTTTCTTT
TRBV2	TRBJ2-3	.	TRBD2	CASTLAGGGTDTQYF	TGTGCCAGTACACTAGCGGGGGGTGGCACAGATACGCAGTATTTT
TRBV6-5	TRBJ1-6	.	TRBD1	CATGQSINSPLHF	TGTGCCACGGGACAGTCGATTAATTCACCCCTCCACTTT
TRBV11-2	TRBJ1-1	.	.	CASSLGRSRDTEAFF	TGTGCCAGCAGCTTAGGCAGAAGTAGGGACACTGAAGCTTTCTTT
TRBV3-1/TRBV3-2	TRBJ1-3	.	.	CASSQSSGWAGNTIYF	TGTGCCAGCAGCCAATCATCGGGTTGGGCGGGAAACACCATATATTTT
TRBV7-6	TRBJ2-3	.	.	CASSPLQDTQYF	TGTGCCAGCAGCCCCCTCCAAGATACGCAGTATTTT
TRBV18	TRBJ2-2	few	TRBD1	CASIQGVDTGELFF	TGTGCCAGCATACAGGGGGTCGACACCGGGGAGCTGTTTTTT
TRBV4-2	TRBJ1-2	.	TRBD1	CASSEPGQGYGYTF	TGTGCCAGCAGCGAACCGGGACAGGGTTATGGCTACACCTTC
TRBV2	TRBJ2-1	.	.	CASSELRGNYNEQFF	TGTGCCAGCAGTGAACTCCGGGGGAACTACAATGAGCAGTTCTTC
TRBV29-1	TRBJ1-4	.	TRBD1	CSALRDRAGEKLFF	TGCAGCGCTTTAAGAGACAGGGCCGGGGAAAAACTGTTTTTT
TRBV7-8	TRBJ1-1	once	.	CASSYFSGGNTEAFF	TGTGCCAGCAGCTACTTCAGTGGGGGGAACACTGAAGCTTTCTTT
TRBV5-6	TRBJ1-4	.	.	CASSGKGGSTNEKLFF	TGTGCCAGCAGCGGAAAGGGGGGATCAACTAATGAAAAACTGTTTTTT
TRBV5-1	TRBJ2-3	once	TRBD2	CASSDRGASGEDTQYF	TGCGCCAGCAGCGACCGGGGGGCTAGCGGGGAAGATACGCAGTATTTT
TRBV13	TRBJ2-3	.	TRBD2	CASSLGLAGGTDTQYF	TGTGCCAGCAGCTTGGGACTAGCGGGGGGCACAGATACGCAGTATTTT
TRBV20-1	TRBJ1-6	few	.	CSARDPQGRHF	TGCAGTGCTAGAGATCCCCAGGGTAGACACTTT
TRBV5-6	TRBJ2-7	.	.	CASSFAVPYEQYF	TGTGCCAGCAGCTTTGCTGTTCCCTACGAGCAGTACTTC
TRBV11-2	TRBJ2-3	once	TRBD2	CASSLKGEAGLTSTDTQYF	TGTGCCAGCAGCTTAAAGGGAGAAGCGGGGCTCACTAGCACAGATACGCAGTATTTT
TRBV29-1	TRBJ2-3	.	.	CSVVPSRDTQYF	TGCAGCGTTGTACCCAGTCGAGATACGCAGTATTTT
TRBV19	TRBJ1-5	.	.	CASSIRSGWNQPQHF	TGTGCCAGTAGTATTCGGTCAGGGTGGAATCAGCCCCAGCATTTT
TRBV19	TRBJ2-1	.	.	CASSIVAIGYNEQFF	TGTGCCAGTAGTATCGTTGCGATCGGCTACAATGAGCAGTTCTTC
TRBV5-1	TRBJ1-6	.	.	CASSTTTGTNNSPLHF	TGCGCCAGCAGCACTACCACCGGGACAAATAATTCACCCCTCCACTTT
TRBV7-6	TRBJ2-3	.	.	CASSDSGGTDTQYF	TGTGCCAGCAGCGACAGCGGAGGCACAGATACGCAGTATTTT
TRBV6-1	TRBJ2-5	.	.	CASSEARRETQYF	TGTGCCAGCAGTGAAGCGCGGCGAGAGACCCAGTACTTC
TRBV11-3	TRBJ2-7	.	.	CASSARDGTYEQYF	TGTGCCAGCAGCGCCCGGGACGGGACTTACGAGCAGTACTTC
TRBV5-5	TRBJ1-2	.	TRBD1	CASSLPGQENNYGYTF	TGTGCCAGCAGCTTGCCTGGACAGGAGAATAACTATGGCTACACCTTC
TRBV27	TRBJ1-2	.	.	CATQAYGGVNYGYTF	TGTGCCACCCAAGCCTACGGGGGGGTTAACTATGGCTACACCTTC
TRBV7-2	TRBJ2-2	.	TRBD2	CASSLFRAGVTGELFF	TGTGCCAGCAGCTTGTTCCGTGCGGGGGTCACCGGGGAGCTGTTTTTT
TRBV6-2/TRBV6-3	TRBJ2-7	.	TRBD1	CASSPPGQGVYEQYF	TGTGCCAGCAGTCCCCCGGGACAGGGGGTCTACGAGCAGTACTTC
TRBV7-9	TRBJ2-3	.	.	CASSLALADTDTQYF	TGTGCCAGCAGCTTAGCCCTGGCCGACACAGATACGCAGTATTTT
TRBV24-1	TRBJ2-7	.	.	CATSESASYEQYF	TGTGCCACCAGTGAGTCAGCCTCCTACGAGCAGTACTTC
TRBV4-1	TRBJ2-7	.	.	CASSQGRDEQYF	TGCGCCAGCAGCCAAGGCCGAGACGAGCAGTACTTC
TRBV2	TRBJ1-5	.	TRBD1	CASNRGPYSNQPQHF	TGTGCCAGCAATAGGGGGCCTTATAGCAATCAGCCCCAGCATTTT
TRBV2	TRBJ1-1	.	TRBD1	CASSRTGTLGTEAFF	TGTGCCAGCAGTCGGACAGGGACATTAGGGACTGAAGCTTTCTTT
TRBV19	TRBJ1-1	.	.	CASSMLPEVAEAFF	TGTGCCAGTAGTATGCTCCCAGAGGTGGCTGAAGCTTTCTTT